The entry below describes one TCR beta chain. This record belongs to a study of multiple sclerosis patients with progressive multifocal leukoencephalopathy. This CDR3 region has 13 residues. Trimming took 6 bases from V and 11 from J; bases not matched to a gene: 13. Looked up from germline, CDR1 is SGHRS and CDR2 is YFSETQ. This sample's time point: before natalizumab initiation. Generated by immunoSEQ multiplex PCR, the TCRdb table keeps only in-frame clones and is missing some. The sample has under 40,000 clones; about nine tenths are singletons. Input material: PBMCs. The clonotype comes from a human donor with multiple sclerosis. This chain connects TRBV5-1 to TRBJ1-1; 7 bases are a match to TRBD1. CDR3 DNA: TGCGCCAGCACCAGGGACAGCGGGCGAGAGGCTTTCTTT. This encodes CASTRDSGREAFF.